Sequencing of this T cell receptor (beta chain) was carried out in a study of cytomegalovirus exposure and HLA in healthy donors. The PCR ran on 60 Vbeta and 13 Jbeta primers. Assay used: immunoSEQ multiplex PCR; TCRdb lists only in-frame clones, some missing. This sample has 150,000 to 200,000 clones, with roughly 79% found just once. Source material: PBMCs. This clonotype was sampled from a woman in her forties in good health and CMV-seronegative.

As DNA, the CDR3 is TGCGCCAGCAGCTTGGCCATGACAGGGGGCATGGAGACCCAGTACTTC. Amino acid sequence: CASSLAMTGGMETQYF. V and J are TRBV5-1 and TRBJ2-5; 10 nucleotides line up with TRBD1. The CDR3 has 16 residues. Trimming cost V 0 bases and J 5 bases; bases outside gene matches: 7. CDR1 and CDR2 (germline): SGHRS, YFSETQ.